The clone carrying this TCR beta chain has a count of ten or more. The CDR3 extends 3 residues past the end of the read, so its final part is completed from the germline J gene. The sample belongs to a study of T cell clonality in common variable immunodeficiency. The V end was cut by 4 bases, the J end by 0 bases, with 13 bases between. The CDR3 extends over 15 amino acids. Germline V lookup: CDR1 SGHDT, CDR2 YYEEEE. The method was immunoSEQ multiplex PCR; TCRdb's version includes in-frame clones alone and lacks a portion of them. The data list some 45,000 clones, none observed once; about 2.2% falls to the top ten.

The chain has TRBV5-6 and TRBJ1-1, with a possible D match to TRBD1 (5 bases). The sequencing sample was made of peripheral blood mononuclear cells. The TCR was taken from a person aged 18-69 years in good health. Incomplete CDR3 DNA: TGTGCCAGCAGCCTTCGAGGGGTTCTGAACACTGAA. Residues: CASSLRGVLNTE. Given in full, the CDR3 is CASSLRGVLNTEAFF.